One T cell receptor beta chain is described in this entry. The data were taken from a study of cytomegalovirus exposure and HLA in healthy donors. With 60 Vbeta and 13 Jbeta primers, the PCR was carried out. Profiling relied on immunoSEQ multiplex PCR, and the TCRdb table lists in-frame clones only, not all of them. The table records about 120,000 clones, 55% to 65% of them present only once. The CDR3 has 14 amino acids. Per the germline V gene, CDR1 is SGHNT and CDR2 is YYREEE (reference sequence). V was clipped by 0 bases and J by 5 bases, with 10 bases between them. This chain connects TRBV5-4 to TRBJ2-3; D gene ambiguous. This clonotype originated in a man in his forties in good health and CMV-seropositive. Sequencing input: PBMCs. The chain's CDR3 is CASSLEWARDTQYF. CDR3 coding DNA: TGTGCCAGCAGCTTGGAGTGGGCGCGAGATACGCAGTATTTT. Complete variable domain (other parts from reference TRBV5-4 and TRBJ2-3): ETGVTQSPTHLIKTRGQQVTLRCSSQSGHNTVSWYQQALGQGPQFIFQYYREEENGRGNFPPRFSGLQFPNYSSELNVNALELDDSALYLCASSLEWARDTQYFGPGTRLTVL.